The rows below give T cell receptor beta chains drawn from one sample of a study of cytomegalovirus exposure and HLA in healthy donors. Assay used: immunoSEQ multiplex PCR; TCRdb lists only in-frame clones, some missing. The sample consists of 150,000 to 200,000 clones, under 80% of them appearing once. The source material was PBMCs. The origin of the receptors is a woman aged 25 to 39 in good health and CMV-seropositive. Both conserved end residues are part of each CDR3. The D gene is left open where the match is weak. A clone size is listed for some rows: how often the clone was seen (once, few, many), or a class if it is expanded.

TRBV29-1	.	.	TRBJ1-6	TGCAGCGTCTCTCAGGGTGGGGATTCACCCCTCCACTTT	CSVSQGGDSPLHF
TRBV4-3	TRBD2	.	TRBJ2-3	TGCGCCAGCAGCCAAGATGGGACTAGAGGCGATACGCAGTATTTT	CASSQDGTRGDTQYF
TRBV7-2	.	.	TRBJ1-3	TGTGCCAGCAGCTTAGTTGGGGGGTCTGGAAACACCATATATTTT	CASSLVGGSGNTIYF
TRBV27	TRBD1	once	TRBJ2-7	TGTGCCAGCAGTTTATCGACAGGGGGCATCGAGCAGTACTTC	CASSLSTGGIEQYF
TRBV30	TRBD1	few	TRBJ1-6	TGTGCCTGGAGTGCCGACAGGGGGCATAATTCACCCCTCCACTTT	CAWSADRGHNSPLHF
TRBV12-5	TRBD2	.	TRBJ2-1	TGTGCTAGTACGTTTTCCAGCGGGGGGTGGAATGAGCAGTTCTTC	CASTFSSGGWNEQFF
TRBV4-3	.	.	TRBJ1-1	TGCGCCAGCAGCCACAGGGGTAACACTGAAGCTTTCTTT	CASSHRGNTEAFF
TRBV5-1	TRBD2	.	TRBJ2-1	TGCGCCAGCAGCTGGCCGGGGCGGGGGGACAATGAGCAGTTCTTC	CASSWPGRGDNEQFF
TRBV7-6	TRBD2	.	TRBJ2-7	TGTGCCAGCAGCTTGGGAGCGGGGGGGACCTACGAGCAGTACTTC	CASSLGAGGTYEQYF
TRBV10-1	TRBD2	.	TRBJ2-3	TGCGCCAGCAGTGAGGGGACTAGCGGGGGAATCAGCACAGATACGCAGTATTTT	CASSEGTSGGISTDTQYF
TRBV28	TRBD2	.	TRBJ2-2	TGTGCCAGCAACCCGACTAGCGGGGGGGTGGGGTCCGGGGAGCTGTTTTTT	CASNPTSGGVGSGELFF
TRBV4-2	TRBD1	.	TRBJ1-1	TGTGCCAGCAGCGGAAGACAGGGGGAAGATGAAGCTTTCTTT	CASSGRQGEDEAFF
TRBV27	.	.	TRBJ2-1	TGTGCCAGCAGTCTACAGGGAGTCGAGCAGTTCTTC	CASSLQGVEQFF
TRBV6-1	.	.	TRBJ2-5	TGTGCCAGCAGTGGCTATGATACCGGGAGAAAAGAGACCCAGTACTTC	CASSGYDTGRKETQYF
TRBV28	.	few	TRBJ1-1	TGTGCCAGCAGTCCTCTATCTGTCACTGAAGCTTTCTTT	CASSPLSVTEAFF
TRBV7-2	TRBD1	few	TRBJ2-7	TGTGCCAGCAGCTTAGTGGACAGGGGAATTGAGCAGTACTTC	CASSLVDRGIEQYF
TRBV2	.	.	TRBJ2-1	TGTGCCAGCCGTCGCGGGGATAACAATGAGCAGTTCTTC	CASRRGDNNEQFF
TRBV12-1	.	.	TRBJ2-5	TGTGCCAGCAGCCCCCAGCGGGAGACCCAGTACTTC	CASSPQRETQYF
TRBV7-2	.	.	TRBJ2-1	TGTGCCAGCAGCTTAGCGTGGAGCTCCTACAATGAGCAGTTCTTC	CASSLAWSSYNEQFF
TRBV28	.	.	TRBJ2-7	TGTGCCAGCAGTCCGACAGTCACCTCCTACGAGCAGTACTTC	CASSPTVTSYEQYF
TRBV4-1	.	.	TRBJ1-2	TGCGCCAGCAGCCAAGGAAATTCAGGCACTCCTAACTATGGCTACACCTTC	CASSQGNSGTPNYGYTF
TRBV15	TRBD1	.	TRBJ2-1	TGTGCCACCGGGGGACAGGGTAAGAGCTCCTACAATGAGCAGTTCTTC	CATGGQGKSSYNEQFF
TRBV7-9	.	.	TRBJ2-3	TGTGCCAGTTCCTCAGGGGGCACAGATACGCAGTATTTT	CASSSGGTDTQYF
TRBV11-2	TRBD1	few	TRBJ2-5	TGTGCCAGCAGCCCGGGACAGTACGGCCCGTTAGAGACCCAGTACTTC	CASSPGQYGPLETQYF
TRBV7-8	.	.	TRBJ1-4	TGTGCCAGCAGCCTAGGGAGACGGGAAAAACTGTTTTTT	CASSLGRREKLFF
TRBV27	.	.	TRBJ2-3	TGTGCCAGCAGTTTTGACTTTGGGACAGATACGCAGTATTTT	CASSFDFGTDTQYF
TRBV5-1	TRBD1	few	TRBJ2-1	TGCGCCAGCAGCTGGGACAGGGGTTTTTTCTACAATGAGCAGTTCTTC	CASSWDRGFFYNEQFF
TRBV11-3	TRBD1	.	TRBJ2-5	TGTGCCAGCAGCTTGCGCAGGGGGGAGACCCAGTACTTC	CASSLRRGETQYF
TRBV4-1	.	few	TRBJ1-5	TGCGCCACCACCGGTCCACTAGCCGTGTTCAATCAGCCCCAGCATTTT	CATTGPLAVFNQPQHF